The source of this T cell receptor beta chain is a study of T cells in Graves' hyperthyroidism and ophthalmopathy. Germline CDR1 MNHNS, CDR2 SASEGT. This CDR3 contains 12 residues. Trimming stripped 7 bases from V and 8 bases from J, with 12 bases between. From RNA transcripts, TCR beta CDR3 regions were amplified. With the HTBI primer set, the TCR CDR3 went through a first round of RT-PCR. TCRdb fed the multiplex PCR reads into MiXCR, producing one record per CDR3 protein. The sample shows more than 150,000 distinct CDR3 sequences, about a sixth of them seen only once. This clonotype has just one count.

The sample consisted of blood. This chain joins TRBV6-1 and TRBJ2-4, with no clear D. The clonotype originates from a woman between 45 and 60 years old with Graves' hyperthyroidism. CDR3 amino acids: CASKGPMDIQYF. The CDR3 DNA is TGTGCCAGCAAAGGCCCAATGGACATTCAGTACTTC.